This passage covers 23 T cell receptor beta chains from one sample sequenced in a study of blood T cell repertoires in COVID-19. Repertoires were generated with immunoSEQ multiplex PCR, while TCRdb's copy carries only in-frame clones and drops some. The sample has hundreds of thousands of clones; roughly 90% are singletons. The sequencing sample was made of PBMCs or T cells enriched from blood (not recorded which). These receptors were taken from a woman in her 30s who had recovered from COVID-19.

This clone showed up just once. The chain couples TRBV29-1 to TRBJ1-1; D remains unclear. The CDR3 runs to 12 residues. V was pared by 5 bases and J by 0 bases, with 7 bases between. CDR1 is SQVTM and CDR2 is ANQGSEA in the germline V gene. The chain's CDR3 is CSVRDMNTEAFF. The CDR3, as DNA: TGCAGCGTTCGCGACATGAACACTGAAGCTTTCTTT. Looking up the rest from reference TRBV29-1 and TRBJ1-1 gives the full variable domain: SAVISQKPSRDICQRGTSLTIQCQVDSQVTMMFWYRQQPGQSLTLIATANQGSEATYESGFVIDKFPISRPNLTFSTLTVSNMSPEDSSIYLCSVRDMNTEAFFGQGTRLTVV.

This clone showed up just once. This sequence joins TRBV3-1 (or the pseudogene TRBV3-2) and TRBJ2-5, with a tentative D call TRBD2 (5 bases). Trimming left V 0 bases short and J 1 base short, with 9 bases between. CDR1 and CDR2 (germline): LGHDT, YNNKEL (reference sequence). This CDR3 region has 15 residues. Here the CDR3 reads CASSQDGGRQETQYF. In nucleotides, the CDR3 is TGTGCCAGCAGCCAAGATGGAGGTCGCCAAGAGACCCAGTACTTC.

The chain combines TRBV11-2 with TRBJ1-3; D unclear. Germline CDR1 SGHAT, CDR2 FQNNGV. This CDR3 contains 17 residues. V was shortened by 0 bases and J by 0 bases, with 12 bases between the two germline ends. The CDR3 region is CASSLDLAQISGNTIYF. CDR3 DNA sequence: TGTGCCAGCAGCTTAGATCTGGCCCAGATCTCTGGAAACACCATATATTTT.

The chain recombines TRBV5-1 with TRBJ1-4; possibly TRBD1 for D (5 bases). The germline gives CDR1 SGHRS, CDR2 YFSETQ. The V gene lost 6 bases and the J gene lost 3 bases, with 12 bases spanning the gap. This CDR3 contains 14 residues. The CDR3 sequence: CASNLGGANEKLFF. The CDR3 DNA reads TGCGCCAGCAACCTAGGAGGGGCTAATGAAAAACTGTTTTTT.

V gene TRBV18 combines with J gene TRBJ2-1; 10 nucleotides align to TRBD1. Germline lookup yields CDR1 KGHSH and CDR2 LQKENI. The V gene end was trimmed by 5 bases and the J gene end by 6 bases; junction bases not matched to a gene: 4. This CDR3 is built from 14 residues. The CDR3 loop is CASSGTGAGNEQFF. DNA of the CDR3: TGTGCCAGCTCAGGGACAGGGGCAGGCAATGAGCAGTTCTTC.

The DNA of the CDR3 is TGTGCCACCAGCAGAGCCCCAGCGGGGGCAGATACGCAGTATTTT. Encoded protein: CATSRAPAGADTQYF. V gene TRBV15 combines with J gene TRBJ2-3, with 8 nucleotides matching TRBD2. The germline CDR1 and CDR2 sequences are LNHNV and YYDKDF (reference sequence). J was trimmed by 4 bases and V by 1 base; bases with no gene match: 4. This CDR3 comprises 15 residues.

The sample holds a few counts of this clone. This chain uses TRBV6-5 with TRBJ2-2; unclear D gene. The CDR3 length is 13 residues. Germline V gene data show CDR1 as MNHEY and CDR2 as SVGAGI. CDR3 sequence: CASMSANTGELFF. DNA of the CDR3: TGTGCTTCAATGAGCGCGAACACCGGGGAGCTGTTTTTT.

This rearrangement joins TRBV14 to TRBJ2-1, with 11 bases lining up with TRBD2. V dropped 3 bases and J dropped 1; count of bases not matched to a gene: 8. Germline CDR1 reads SGHDN; CDR2 reads FVKESK. This CDR3 has 18 residues. For the CDR3, the DNA is TGTGCCAGCAGCCACCTAGCGGGAGGTATGGGATCCTACAATGAGCAGTTCTTC. Translating it yields CASSHLAGGMGSYNEQFF.

This clone was seen just once. This chain links TRBV3-1 (or the pseudogene TRBV3-2) with TRBJ2-4, with 7 bases that match TRBD1. V dropped 1 base and J dropped 8; count of bases not matched to a gene: 8. This CDR3 spans 15 amino acids. Germline-derived CDR1 and CDR2 are LGHDT and YNNKEL (reference sequence). The CDR3 nucleotides are TGTGCCAGCAGCCAAGGAGACAGGGTGGGTTACATTCAGTACTTC. It codes for CASSQGDRVGYIQYF.

The CDR3 DNA reads TGTGCCAGCAGTTTATCGCCCGGCAGGGGTGATGCACGGGCTTTCTTT. This codes for CASSLSPGRGDARAFF. The V and J genes are TRBV27 and TRBJ1-1; D may be TRBD1 (6 bases). CDR1 is MNHEY and CDR2 is SMNVEV in the germline V gene (reference sequence). The CDR3 runs to 16 residues. The germline V and J ends were trimmed by 0 bases and 11 bases, with 22 bases remaining between them.

The V and J genes are TRBV6-7 and TRBJ1-5; a possible D gene is TRBD1 (5 bases). TRBV6-7 is designated an ORF whose function remains uncertain. The CDR3 consists of 16 residues. V was cut by 2 bases and J by 4 bases, with 15 bases left in between. The CDR3 DNA follows: TGTGCCAGCAGTTACCCGCCACGGGGGTATAATCAGCCCCAGCATTTT. Translating gives CASSYPPRGYNQPQHF.

This sequence joins TRBV9 and TRBJ2-1; TRBD2 aligns across 11 bases. Germline assignment: CDR1 SGDLS and CDR2 YYNGEE. V shed 4 bases and J 4 bases; nucleotides not matched to a gene: 4. CDR3 length equals 15 residues. The CDR3 loop is CASSLRLAGYNEQFF. The CDR3 DNA reads as TGTGCCAGCAGCCTGCGACTAGCGGGGTACAATGAGCAGTTCTTC.

This clone was seen only once. The chain links TRBV7-2 to TRBJ2-7; TRBD2 matches at 7 bases. This CDR3 comprises 16 residues. J was trimmed by 0 bases and V by 1 base; bases with no gene match: 6. CDR1 SGHTA and CDR2 FQGNSA come from the germline V gene. CDR3 nucleotides: TGTGCCAGCAGCTTAGGGGGGGGAGGGTTCTCCTACGAGCAGTACTTC. It encodes CASSLGGGGFSYEQYF. The complete variable domain, with remaining parts taken from reference TRBV7-2 and TRBJ2-7, reads GAGVSQSPSNKVTEKGKDVELRCDPISGHTALYWYRQSLGQGLEFLIYFQGNSAPDKSGLPSDRFSAERTGGSVSTLTIQRTQQEDSAVYLCASSLGGGGFSYEQYFGPGTRLTVT.

The rearrangement uses TRBV28 and TRBJ2-7; D gene unclear. CDR1 is MDHEN, CDR2 SYDVKM, per germline. V lost 6 bases and J 3 bases, leaving 27 bases between the germline ends. This CDR3 comprises 18 residues. The CDR3 DNA is TGTGCCAGCAGGGGTCTACGATCCCTTACAACCTCGGGCTACGAGCAGTACTTC. It translates to CASRGLRSLTTSGYEQYF.

The chain joins TRBV29-1 to TRBJ2-1, with TRBD2 identical over 7 bases. Germline CDR1 and CDR2: SQVTM and ANQGSEA. The CDR3 runs to 12 residues. The CDR3, as DNA: TGCAGGGGGGGGGACGGACCCAATGAGCAGTTCTTC. As protein: CRGGDGPNEQFF.

The V gene is TRBV25-1, the J gene TRBJ1-1; TRBD1 matches at 8 bases. Germline CDR1 is MGHDK and CDR2 is SYGVNS. This CDR3 contains 15 residues. Unmatched junction bases numbered 7, after V lost 7 bases and J lost 0 bases. This CDR3 is CASTPDREVNTEAFF. CDR3 DNA: TGTGCCAGCACCCCGGACAGGGAGGTGAACACTGAAGCTTTCTTT.

The chain uses TRBV7-2 and TRBJ2-7; TRBD2 aligns across 12 bases. Looked up from germline, CDR1 is SGHTA and CDR2 is FQGNSA. There are 15 residues in the CDR3. V lost 5 bases to trimming and J lost 4 bases; unmatched junction nucleotides: 6. CDR3 in DNA: TGTGCCAGCAGCGACCCTAGCGGGAGGGGGTACGAGCAGTACTTC. Amino acid sequence: CASSDPSGRGYEQYF. The complete variable domain, with remaining parts taken from reference TRBV7-2 and TRBJ2-7, reads GAGVSQSPSNKVTEKGKDVELRCDPISGHTALYWYRQSLGQGLEFLIYFQGNSAPDKSGLPSDRFSAERTGGSVSTLTIQRTQQEDSAVYLCASSDPSGRGYEQYFGPGTRLTVT.

The chain links TRBV7-9 to TRBJ2-7, with D possibly being TRBD2 (5 bases). The V end lost 1 base, the J end lost 4 bases, and 11 bases lay between the germline ends. The germline V gene has CDR1 SEHNR and CDR2 FQNEAQ (reference sequence). The CDR3 has 14 amino acids. The CDR3 sequence: CASSLVQRPYEQYF. In DNA, the CDR3 is TGTGCCAGCAGCTTAGTTCAGCGGCCATACGAGCAGTACTTC.

J is TRBJ1-1 and V is TRBV7-2, with TRBD1 matching over 7 bases. This CDR3 has 14 amino acids. With V trimmed by 5 bases and J by 6 bases, 9 bases remained unmatched. Germline CDR1 and CDR2: SGHTA and FQGNSA. The CDR3 bases are TGTGCCAGCAGCGTACAGGGGCAACATGCTGAAGCTTTCTTT. Protein: CASSVQGQHAEAFF. Full variable domain (remainder filled in from reference TRBV7-2 and TRBJ1-1): GAGVSQSPSNKVTEKGKDVELRCDPISGHTALYWYRQSLGQGLEFLIYFQGNSAPDKSGLPSDRFSAERTGGSVSTLTIQRTQQEDSAVYLCASSVQGQHAEAFFGQGTRLTVV.

The CDR3 loop is CASSLESRSEAFF. CDR3 DNA: TGTGCCAGCAGCTTAGAGTCCCGTTCTGAAGCTTTCTTT. This chain joins TRBV7-3 and TRBJ1-1, with no clear D. This CDR3 comprises 13 residues. V lost 2 bases and J lost 6, with 10 bases in between. The germline V gene encodes CDR1 SGHTA and CDR2 FQGTGA.

The J gene is TRBJ1-2, the V gene TRBV5-5, with 10 nucleotides matching TRBD1. The CDR3 is 20 residues long. CDR1 and CDR2 from the germline V gene are SGHKS and YYEKEE (reference sequence). J was trimmed by 6 bases and V by 4 bases; bases with no gene match: 24. The CDR3 spells CASSPRDRGIPGPGVNGYTF. The CDR3 nucleotides are TGTGCCAGCAGCCCCCGGGACAGGGGTATTCCCGGGCCCGGTGTGAATGGCTACACCTTC.

A single count supports this clone. The V gene is TRBV18, the J gene TRBJ1-5; D remains unclear. The CDR3 length is 16 residues. V lost 3 bases to trimming and J lost 0 bases, with 12 bases between them. Looked up from germline, CDR1 is KGHSH and CDR2 is LQKENI. The CDR3 sequence is CASSPAQTYSNQPQHF. The CDR3 bases are TGTGCCAGCTCACCGGCGCAGACTTATAGCAATCAGCCCCAGCATTTT.

This clone was counted a few times. The chain uses TRBV28 and TRBJ2-7, with 7 bases aligning to TRBD1. CDR1 and CDR2 from the germline V gene are MDHEN and SYDVKM. The junction had 8 bases not matched to a gene; V was cut back by 2 bases and J by 7 bases. CDR3 length equals 14 residues. CDR3 DNA: TGTGCCAGCAGTTTAGACTGGACAGGTGGGGAGCAGTACTTC. This sequence encodes CASSLDWTGGEQYF.